These 8 T cell receptor beta chains were all obtained from the same sample, sequenced in a study of T-cell memory formation after mild COVID-19. TCRdb independently ran MiXCR on the 5' RACE reads; one entry per CDR3 protein. The repertoire holds just over 350,000 distinct CDR3 sequences, under 15% seen once, with roughly 22% in the top ten. Sequenced material: PBMCs or a T cell subset sorted from them (not recorded which). Source of these receptors: a man younger than 30 who had mild COVID-19 (a few samples of this study predate the infection). Cell type and time point are not known.

The V gene is TRBV6-5, the J gene TRBJ1-5, with 7 bases aligning to TRBD1. The trim removed 0 bases at V and 7 bases at J, leaving 6 bases unmatched. The CDR3 has 15 residues. CDR1 MNHEY and CDR2 SVGAGI come from the germline V gene. CDR3 bases: TGTGCCAGCAGTTACTCTCCGGACAGGAGCCAGCCCCAGCATTTT. The encoded protein is CASSYSPDRSQPQHF.

The chain joins TRBV6-5 to TRBJ1-1; perhaps TRBD1 as D (5 bases). Germline values: CDR1 MNHEY, CDR2 SVGAGI. The CDR3 length is 16 residues. Deletions cut 3 bases from V and 2 bases from J, with 16 bases between. CDR3 region: CASSYLLGQGNTEAFF. CDR3 in DNA: TGTGCCAGCAGTTATTTATTGGGCCAGGGTAACACTGAAGCTTTCTTT.

This clonotype was picked up many times. The genes are TRBV7-9 and TRBJ1-2; D unclear. In germline, CDR1 is SEHNR, CDR2 FQNEAQ (reference sequence). V was pared by 5 bases and J by 4 bases, with 11 bases between. CDR3 length: 13 amino acids. CDR3 in amino acids: CASSAARTYGYTF. CDR3 nucleotides: TGTGCCAGCAGCGCAGCAAGGACCTATGGCTACACCTTC.

This clonotype appeared a few times. The V gene is TRBV10-3, the J gene TRBJ1-2, with D possibly being TRBD1 (5 bases). With 3 bases removed from V and 7 bases from J, the gap between germline ends came to 18 bases. This CDR3 spans 15 amino acids. Germline CDR1 reads ENHRY; CDR2 reads SYGVKD. CDR3 sequence (DNA): TGTGCCATCAGTGATGGAGGGATCGGAAGGGGTGGCTACACCTTC. Protein: CAISDGGIGRGGYTF.

The rearrangement joins TRBV12-3 or TRBV12-4 to TRBJ2-5; no clear D gene. The CDR3 has 13 residues. Trimming cost V 3 bases and J 6 bases, with 11 bases left between them. This chain's CDR3 is CASSFSSIQTQYF. For the CDR3, the DNA is TGTGCCAGCAGTTTCTCTAGTATCCAGACCCAGTACTTC.

This clonotype occurred a few times. This chain joins TRBV12-3 or TRBV12-4 and TRBJ2-2; D is possibly TRBD1 (6 bases). V dropped 2 bases and J dropped 4 bases, with 11 bases sitting between them. The CDR3 sequence is 15 residues long. The CDR3 nucleotides read TGTGCCAGCAGTTTACGACAGGCCGGCACCGGGGAGCTGTTTTTT. Its translation is CASSLRQAGTGELFF.

The gene calls are TRBV11-2 and TRBJ1-4; D remains unclear. The germline V gene encodes CDR1 SGHAT and CDR2 FQNNGV. Trimming pared 1 base from V and 0 bases from J, leaving 12 bases between. This CDR3 spans 17 amino acids. The CDR3 DNA sequence: TGTGCCAGCAGCTTAGGACACCTTCCTACAACTAATGAAAAACTGTTTTTT. This codes for CASSLGHLPTTNEKLFF.

V is TRBV27 and J is TRBJ1-1, with 8 positions matching TRBD1. CDR3 size: 16 residues. The ends lost 5 bases at V and 4 bases at J; junction bases unmatched: 12. Germline CDR1 reads MNHEY; CDR2 reads SMNVEV (reference sequence). The CDR3 DNA is TGTGCCAGCAGTGTCTTGTCAGGGGGCTGGGCCACTGAAGCTTTCTTT. Its protein product is CASSVLSGGWATEAFF.